A selection of T cell receptor beta chains follows, all from one sample in a study of cytomegalovirus exposure and HLA in healthy donors. Produced via immunoSEQ multiplex PCR; TCRdb's table is partial and in-frame only. The top ten hold about 13% of the sample, which has some 120,000 clones, around 76% seen once. The sample comprised PBMCs. Receptor source: a woman aged 55-69 years in good health and CMV-seropositive. The CDR3 runs from the conserved cysteine through the conserved F or W. Fields, in order: CDR3 protein, CDR3 DNA, V gene, clone size, D gene, J gene. The D gene is left open where the match is weak. Clone size appears in some rows only: once, few, many, or a class for an expanded clone.

cdr3_aa: CASSNGTGSMCNQPQHF; cdr3_nt: TGTGCCAGCAGCAACGGGACAGGGTCAATGTGCAATCAGCCCCAGCATTTT; v_call: TRBV21-1; clone_size: -; d_call: -; j_call: TRBJ1-5
cdr3_aa: CAWSVLNIYSGANVLTF; cdr3_nt: TGTGCCTGGAGTGTGCTGAACATTTACTCTGGGGCCAACGTCCTGACTTTC; v_call: TRBV30; clone_size: few; d_call: -; j_call: TRBJ2-6
cdr3_aa: CASSDSGTPVETQYF; cdr3_nt: TGTGCCAGCAGTGATAGCGGAACTCCGGTAGAGACCCAGTACTTC; v_call: TRBV2; clone_size: -; d_call: -; j_call: TRBJ2-5
cdr3_aa: CAWSSAGTVYNSPLHF; cdr3_nt: TGTGCCTGGAGTAGCGCCGGGACAGTCTATAATTCACCCCTCCACTTT; v_call: TRBV30; clone_size: few; d_call: TRBD1; j_call: TRBJ1-6
cdr3_aa: CASSPGLAGARETQYF; cdr3_nt: TGTGCCAGCAGCCCAGGACTAGCGGGAGCTCGGGAGACCCAGTACTTC; v_call: TRBV7-2; clone_size: -; d_call: TRBD2; j_call: TRBJ2-5
cdr3_aa: CASSPGTSAYNEQFF; cdr3_nt: TGTGCCAGCTCTCCCGGGACTAGCGCGTACAATGAGCAGTTCTTC; v_call: TRBV18; clone_size: few; d_call: TRBD2; j_call: TRBJ2-1
cdr3_aa: CASSDSLQGALAEAFF; cdr3_nt: TGTGCCAGCAGTGATTCCCTACAGGGGGCGTTGGCTGAAGCTTTCTTT; v_call: TRBV25-1; clone_size: -; d_call: TRBD1; j_call: TRBJ1-1
cdr3_aa: CASSTTGQYNEQFF; cdr3_nt: TGTGCCAGCAGTACAACGGGACAGTACAATGAGCAGTTCTTC; v_call: TRBV6-1; clone_size: -; d_call: TRBD1; j_call: TRBJ2-1
cdr3_aa: CASSGFQGARGTDTQYF; cdr3_nt: TGCGCCAGCAGCGGATTCCAGGGAGCGCGGGGGACAGATACGCAGTATTTT; v_call: TRBV4-3; clone_size: -; d_call: TRBD2; j_call: TRBJ2-3
cdr3_aa: CASSKAARGGVEETQYF; cdr3_nt: TGTGCCAGCAGCAAAGCAGCCCGGGGTGGGGTGGAAGAGACCCAGTACTTC; v_call: TRBV21-1; clone_size: -; d_call: -; j_call: TRBJ2-5
cdr3_aa: CASSLSGSSYNEQFF; cdr3_nt: TGTGCCAGCAGCTTGTCGGGGAGCTCCTACAATGAGCAGTTCTTC; v_call: TRBV5-4; clone_size: -; d_call: -; j_call: TRBJ2-1
cdr3_aa: CASSLGLARDEKLFF; cdr3_nt: TGTGCCAGCAGCTTGGGGCTAGCTAGGGATGAAAAACTGTTTTTT; v_call: TRBV5-5; clone_size: -; d_call: -; j_call: TRBJ1-4
cdr3_aa: CASSYGLAGSEQYF; cdr3_nt: TGTGCCAGCAGCTACGGACTAGCGGGATCTGAGCAGTACTTC; v_call: TRBV7-3; clone_size: -; d_call: TRBD2; j_call: TRBJ2-7
cdr3_aa: CASSFILGQGIYEQYF; cdr3_nt: TGTGCCAGCAGCTTTATTCTGGGACAGGGGATTTACGAGCAGTACTTC; v_call: TRBV7-9; clone_size: -; d_call: TRBD1; j_call: TRBJ2-7
cdr3_aa: CASSRPRGGNYGYTF; cdr3_nt: TGTGCCAGCAGCCGCCCGAGGGGGGGCAACTATGGCTACACCTTC; v_call: TRBV7-2; clone_size: -; d_call: -; j_call: TRBJ1-2
cdr3_aa: CAISESGQGESFGYTF; cdr3_nt: TGTGCCATCAGTGAGTCGGGACAGGGGGAGTCTTTTGGCTACACCTTC; v_call: TRBV10-3; clone_size: -; d_call: TRBD1; j_call: TRBJ1-2
cdr3_aa: CASSLSGERDAFF; cdr3_nt: TGTGCCAGCAGCTTGTCGGGGGAAAGAGACGCTTTCTTT; v_call: TRBV7-9; clone_size: -; d_call: -; j_call: TRBJ1-1
cdr3_aa: CASSPDRAISYEQYF; cdr3_nt: TGTGCCAGCAGCCCCGACAGGGCGATCTCCTACGAGCAGTACTTC; v_call: TRBV6-5; clone_size: -; d_call: TRBD1; j_call: TRBJ2-7
cdr3_aa: CAWTRGGNQPQHF; cdr3_nt: TGTGCCTGGACTCGGGGGGGGAATCAGCCCCAGCATTTT; v_call: TRBV30; clone_size: -; d_call: -; j_call: TRBJ1-5
cdr3_aa: CASSRQTSGTPDTQYF; cdr3_nt: TGTGCCAGCAGCCGACAGACTAGCGGAACCCCAGATACGCAGTATTTT; v_call: TRBV4-2; clone_size: -; d_call: TRBD2; j_call: TRBJ2-3
cdr3_aa: CASRPTTGLPLHF; cdr3_nt: TGTGCCAGCAGACCTACTACAGGGTTACCCCTCCACTTT; v_call: TRBV7-2; clone_size: -; d_call: -; j_call: TRBJ1-6
cdr3_aa: CSVEFSLADLYNEQFF; cdr3_nt: TGCAGCGTTGAGTTTTCTCTAGCGGACCTATACAATGAGCAGTTCTTC; v_call: TRBV29-1; clone_size: -; d_call: TRBD2; j_call: TRBJ2-1
cdr3_aa: CASIRDRVGYTF; cdr3_nt: TGTGCCAGCATCAGGGACAGGGTTGGCTACACCTTC; v_call: TRBV6-1; clone_size: -; d_call: TRBD1; j_call: TRBJ1-2
cdr3_aa: CASTHRASGLAKNIQYF; cdr3_nt: TGTGCCAGTACCCATAGGGCTAGCGGGCTAGCCAAAAACATTCAGTACTTC; v_call: TRBV19; clone_size: once; d_call: TRBD2; j_call: TRBJ2-4
cdr3_aa: CASSPPAGTTYEQYF; cdr3_nt: TGTGCCAGCTCACCCCCAGCGGGGACGACCTACGAGCAGTACTTC; v_call: TRBV18; clone_size: -; d_call: TRBD2; j_call: TRBJ2-7
cdr3_aa: CASSIDPAGDDYGYTF; cdr3_nt: TGTGCCAGTAGTATAGATCCTGCAGGGGATGACTATGGCTACACCTTC; v_call: TRBV19; clone_size: few; d_call: -; j_call: TRBJ1-2
cdr3_aa: CASSYRDRKDSYEQYF; cdr3_nt: TGTGCCAGCAGTTACCGGGACAGGAAAGACTCCTACGAGCAGTACTTC; v_call: TRBV2; clone_size: few; d_call: TRBD1; j_call: TRBJ2-7
cdr3_aa: CASSLLTSANEKLFF; cdr3_nt: TGTGCCAGCAGCTTATTAACATCCGCTAATGAAAAACTGTTTTTT; v_call: TRBV7-9; clone_size: -; d_call: -; j_call: TRBJ1-4
cdr3_aa: CASSHYAQGAGNTEAFF; cdr3_nt: TGCGCCAGCAGCCACTACGCCCAGGGGGCCGGAAACACTGAAGCTTTCTTT; v_call: TRBV5-1; clone_size: -; d_call: TRBD1; j_call: TRBJ1-1
cdr3_aa: CASSLSTNYGYTF; cdr3_nt: TGTGCCAGCAGCCTTAGTACTAACTATGGCTACACCTTC; v_call: TRBV7-6; clone_size: -; d_call: -; j_call: TRBJ1-2
cdr3_aa: CASSFGTGRSSYNSPLHF; cdr3_nt: TGTGCCAGCAGCTTCGGGACAGGGAGGAGCTCCTATAATTCACCCCTCCACTTT; v_call: TRBV5-4; clone_size: few; d_call: TRBD1; j_call: TRBJ1-6
cdr3_aa: CASRILQGNTEAFF; cdr3_nt: TGTGCCAGCAGGATCCTACAGGGGAACACTGAAGCTTTCTTT; v_call: TRBV6-5; clone_size: -; d_call: -; j_call: TRBJ1-1
cdr3_aa: CSVGAGNYNEQFF; cdr3_nt: TGCAGCGTGGGAGCGGGGAATTACAATGAGCAGTTCTTC; v_call: TRBV29-1; clone_size: -; d_call: TRBD2; j_call: TRBJ2-1
cdr3_aa: CASSEPTSGINEQYF; cdr3_nt: TGTGCCAGCAGTGAACCGACTAGCGGGATAAACGAGCAGTACTTC; v_call: TRBV6-1; clone_size: few; d_call: TRBD2; j_call: TRBJ2-7
cdr3_aa: CASSYFGGRMNTEAFF; cdr3_nt: TGTGCCAGCAGTTACTTCGGGGGGCGAATGAACACTGAAGCTTTCTTT; v_call: TRBV6-5; clone_size: -; d_call: -; j_call: TRBJ1-1
cdr3_aa: CASSSTSGATDTQYF; cdr3_nt: TGCGCCAGCAGCTCGACTAGCGGGGCAACAGATACGCAGTATTTT; v_call: TRBV5-1; clone_size: -; d_call: TRBD2; j_call: TRBJ2-3
cdr3_aa: CASSSGTDTQYF; cdr3_nt: TGTGCCAGCTCTAGCGGCACAGATACGCAGTATTTT; v_call: TRBV7-6; clone_size: -; d_call: -; j_call: TRBJ2-3
cdr3_aa: CAGSYSAGVNNEQFF; cdr3_nt: TGTGCCGGCAGTTACTCGGCGGGAGTTAACAATGAGCAGTTCTTC; v_call: TRBV6-5; clone_size: once; d_call: TRBD2; j_call: TRBJ2-1
cdr3_aa: CASTDVGGGSTEAFF; cdr3_nt: TGTGCCAGCACCGACGTAGGGGGGGGGAGTACTGAAGCTTTCTTT; v_call: TRBV6-5; clone_size: -; d_call: -; j_call: TRBJ1-1
cdr3_aa: CASSPGQGARSGELFF; cdr3_nt: TGTGCCAGCAGCCCAGGACAGGGGGCGCGTTCCGGGGAGCTGTTTTTT; v_call: TRBV5-4; clone_size: -; d_call: TRBD1; j_call: TRBJ2-2
cdr3_aa: CASSLSGSHEQYF; cdr3_nt: TGCGCCAGCAGCTTGTCAGGGTCTCACGAGCAGTACTTC; v_call: TRBV5-1; clone_size: once; d_call: -; j_call: TRBJ2-7
cdr3_aa: CAWSVPGENYGYTF; cdr3_nt: TGTGCCTGGAGTGTACCGGGTGAGAACTATGGCTACACCTTC; v_call: TRBV30; clone_size: -; d_call: -; j_call: TRBJ1-2
cdr3_aa: CAISGQGDNEQFF; cdr3_nt: TGTGCCATCAGTGGACAGGGAGACAATGAGCAGTTCTTC; v_call: TRBV10-3; clone_size: -; d_call: TRBD1; j_call: TRBJ2-1
cdr3_aa: CATSRDRSGSFSDTQYF; cdr3_nt: TGTGCCACCAGCAGAGATAGGAGCGGGAGTTTCTCAGATACGCAGTATTTT; v_call: TRBV15; clone_size: -; d_call: TRBD2; j_call: TRBJ2-3
cdr3_aa: CASSVAPAGLGYGYTF; cdr3_nt: TGTGCCAGCAGCGTAGCCCCGGCCGGACTTGGGTATGGCTACACCTTC; v_call: TRBV9; clone_size: -; d_call: -; j_call: TRBJ1-2
cdr3_aa: CARIGQDFGYTF; cdr3_nt: TGTGCCCGGATAGGACAGGATTTTGGCTACACCTTC; v_call: TRBV2; clone_size: -; d_call: TRBD1; j_call: TRBJ1-2
cdr3_aa: CASSRYGLAGYNEQFF; cdr3_nt: TGCGCCAGCAGCCGATACGGACTAGCAGGCTACAATGAGCAGTTCTTC; v_call: TRBV5-1; clone_size: -; d_call: TRBD2; j_call: TRBJ2-1
cdr3_aa: CASSIRPGGTEAFF; cdr3_nt: TGTGCCAGCAGCATTCGGCCCGGGGGCACTGAAGCTTTCTTT; v_call: TRBV5-4; clone_size: -; d_call: -; j_call: TRBJ1-1
cdr3_aa: CAISETGSYEQYF; cdr3_nt: TGTGCCATCAGTGAGACCGGCTCCTACGAGCAGTACTTC; v_call: TRBV10-3; clone_size: -; d_call: -; j_call: TRBJ2-7
cdr3_aa: CASSEVDRGLTGYTF; cdr3_nt: TGTGCCAGCAGCGAAGTGGACAGGGGGTTAACTGGCTACACCTTC; v_call: TRBV6-6; clone_size: few; d_call: TRBD1; j_call: TRBJ1-2